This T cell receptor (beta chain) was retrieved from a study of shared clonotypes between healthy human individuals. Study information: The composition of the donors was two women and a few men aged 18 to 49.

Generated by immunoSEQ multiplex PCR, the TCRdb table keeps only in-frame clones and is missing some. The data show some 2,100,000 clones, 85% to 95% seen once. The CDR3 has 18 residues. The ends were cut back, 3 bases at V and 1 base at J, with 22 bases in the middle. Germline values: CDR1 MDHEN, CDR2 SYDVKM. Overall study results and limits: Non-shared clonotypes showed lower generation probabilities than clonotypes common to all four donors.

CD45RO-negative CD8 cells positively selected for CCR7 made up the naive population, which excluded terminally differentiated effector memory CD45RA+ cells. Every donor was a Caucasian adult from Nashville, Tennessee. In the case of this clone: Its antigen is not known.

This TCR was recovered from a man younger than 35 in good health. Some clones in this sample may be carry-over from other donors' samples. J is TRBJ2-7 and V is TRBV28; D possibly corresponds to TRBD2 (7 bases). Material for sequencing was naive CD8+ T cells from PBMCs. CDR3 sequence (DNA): TGTGCCAGCAGTTTCCTAGGGGGGGGAGACAGCGATTCCTACGAGCAGTACTTC. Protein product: CASSFLGGGDSDSYEQYF. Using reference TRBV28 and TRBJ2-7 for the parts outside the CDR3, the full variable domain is DVKVTQSSRYLVKRTGEKVFLECVQDMDHENMFWYRQDPGLGLRLIYFSYDVKMKEKGDIPEGYSVSREKKERFSLILESASTNQTSMYLCASSFLGGGDSDSYEQYFGPGTRLTVT.